The TCR beta chain under discussion was sequenced for a study of blood T cell repertoires in COVID-19. About the study: In each case, the material was cDNA or gDNA derived from T cells, B-cell-depleted T cells, or PBMCs.

In the original workflow: Using reference gene primer amplification, nucleated cell counts were estimated. Sequencing was performed with immunoSEQ multiplex PCR; in TCRdb, only in-frame clones are kept and a portion is missing. The D gene and trimming were derived from the DNA, and the V and J assignments and clone size from that table. The sample has roughly 180,000 clones; more than 80% are singletons. Participant-given clinical history determined each cohort assignment. Donors in Cohort 3 counted as recovered after two negative PCRs, clearance, or symptom resolution. The sequenced sample was PBMCs or T cells enriched from blood (not recorded which). The source of this sequence is a man aged 35 to 55 who had recovered from COVID-19.

CDR3 region: CASTSGSRGSPLHF. DNA for the CDR3: TGTGCCAGTACCTCGGGGAGCAGAGGGTCACCCCTCCACTTT. V gene TRBV28 combines with J gene TRBJ1-6; D unclear. CDR1 is MDHEN, CDR2 SYDVKM, per germline. CDR3 length equals 14 residues. V lost 9 bases and J 10 bases, leaving 19 bases between the germline ends.